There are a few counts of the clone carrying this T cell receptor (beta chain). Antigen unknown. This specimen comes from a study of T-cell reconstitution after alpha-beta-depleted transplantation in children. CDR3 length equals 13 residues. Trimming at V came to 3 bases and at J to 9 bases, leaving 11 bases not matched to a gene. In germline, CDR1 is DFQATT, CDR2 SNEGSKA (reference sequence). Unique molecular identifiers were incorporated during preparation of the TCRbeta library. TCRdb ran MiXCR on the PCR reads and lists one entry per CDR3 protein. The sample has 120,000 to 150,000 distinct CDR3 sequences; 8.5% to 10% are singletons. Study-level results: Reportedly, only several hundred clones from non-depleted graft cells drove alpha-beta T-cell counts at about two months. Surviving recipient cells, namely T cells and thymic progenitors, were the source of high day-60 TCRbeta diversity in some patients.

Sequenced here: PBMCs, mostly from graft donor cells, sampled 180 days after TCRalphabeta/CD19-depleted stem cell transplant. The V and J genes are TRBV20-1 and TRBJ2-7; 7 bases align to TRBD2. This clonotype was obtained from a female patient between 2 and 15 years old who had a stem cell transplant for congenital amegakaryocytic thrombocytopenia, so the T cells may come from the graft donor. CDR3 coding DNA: TGCAGTGCTAGGGTCGGAGCGGGGTTCCGGCAGTACTTC. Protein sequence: CSARVGAGFRQYF.